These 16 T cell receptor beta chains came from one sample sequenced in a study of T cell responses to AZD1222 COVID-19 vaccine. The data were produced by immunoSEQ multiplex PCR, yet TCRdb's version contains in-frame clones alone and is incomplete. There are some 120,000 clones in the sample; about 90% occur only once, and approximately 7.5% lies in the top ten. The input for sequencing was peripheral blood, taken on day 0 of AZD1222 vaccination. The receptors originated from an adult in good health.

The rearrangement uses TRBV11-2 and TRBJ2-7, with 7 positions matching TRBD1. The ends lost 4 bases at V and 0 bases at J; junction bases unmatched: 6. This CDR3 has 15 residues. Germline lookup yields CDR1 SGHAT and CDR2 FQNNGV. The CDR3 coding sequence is TGTGCCAGCAGCTGGGGACAGCCCCCCTCCTACGAGCAGTACTTC. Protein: CASSWGQPPSYEQYF. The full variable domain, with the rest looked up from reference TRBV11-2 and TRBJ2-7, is EAGVAQSPRYKIIEKRQSVAFWCNPISGHATLYWYQQILGQGPKLLIQFQNNGVVDDSQLPKDRFSAERLKGVDSTLKIQPAKLEDSAVYLCASSWGQPPSYEQYFGPGTRLTVT.

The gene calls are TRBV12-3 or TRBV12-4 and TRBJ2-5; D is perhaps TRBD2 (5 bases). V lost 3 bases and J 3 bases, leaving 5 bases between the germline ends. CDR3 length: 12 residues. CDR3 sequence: CASSLTKETQYF. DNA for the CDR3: TGTGCCAGCAGTTTGACTAAAGAGACCCAGTACTTC.

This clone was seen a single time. The DNA for the CDR3 is TGTGCCAGCAGTTTAGGACAGGGAACTGGCAATCAGCCCCAGCATTTT. This translates into CASSLGQGTGNQPQHF. This chain joins TRBV28 and TRBJ1-5; 8 bases fit TRBD1. The trim removed 2 bases at V and 2 bases at J, leaving 5 bases unmatched. The CDR3 length is 16 residues. The germline V gene encodes CDR1 MDHEN and CDR2 SYDVKM.

The DNA of the CDR3 is TGTGCCAGCGCCTGGTCCTATAATTCACCCCTCCACTTT. It yields the protein CASAWSYNSPLHF. The chain recombines TRBV6-5 with TRBJ1-6, with D hard to call. CDR3 length: 13 amino acids. Trimming cost V 8 bases and J 1 base, with 6 bases left between them. From germline, CDR1 is MNHEY and CDR2 SVGAGI.

The CDR3: CASSYMEGLGEQFF. In DNA, the CDR3 is TGTGCCAGCAGTTATATGGAGGGCTTAGGCGAGCAGTTCTTC. J is TRBJ2-1 and V is TRBV6-5, with D possibly being TRBD2 (6 bases). Looked up from germline, CDR1 is MNHEY and CDR2 is SVGAGI. This CDR3 contains 14 residues. Trimming took off 3 bases at V and 10 bases at J, with 16 bases between the two ends.

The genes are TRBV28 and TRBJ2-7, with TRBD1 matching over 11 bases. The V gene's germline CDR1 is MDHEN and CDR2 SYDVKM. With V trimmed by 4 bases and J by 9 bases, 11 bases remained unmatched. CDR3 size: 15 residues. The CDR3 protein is CASSSHGGQGVLQYF. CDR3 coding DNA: TGTGCCAGCAGTTCCCACGGGGGACAGGGGGTTTTGCAGTACTTC.

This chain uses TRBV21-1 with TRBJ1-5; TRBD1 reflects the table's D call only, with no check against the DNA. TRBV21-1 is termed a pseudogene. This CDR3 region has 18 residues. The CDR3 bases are TGTGCCAGCTCCTGGGCGGGACAGGGGGAAACTAGCAATCAGCCCCAGCATTTT. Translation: CASSWAGQGETSNQPQHF.

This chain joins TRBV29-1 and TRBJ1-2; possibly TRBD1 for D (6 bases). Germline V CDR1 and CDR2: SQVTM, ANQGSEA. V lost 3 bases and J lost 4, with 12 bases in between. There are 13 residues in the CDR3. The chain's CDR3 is CSVEPTGFYGYTF. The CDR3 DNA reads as TGCAGCGTTGAGCCGACAGGCTTCTATGGCTACACCTTC.

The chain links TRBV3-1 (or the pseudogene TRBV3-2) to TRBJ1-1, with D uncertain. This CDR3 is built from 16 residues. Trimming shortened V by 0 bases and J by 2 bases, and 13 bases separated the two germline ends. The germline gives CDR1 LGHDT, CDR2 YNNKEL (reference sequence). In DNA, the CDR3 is TGTGCCAGCAGCCAAGAGGGCTGGGGAGCCAACACTGAAGCTTTCTTT. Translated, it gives CASSQEGWGANTEAFF.

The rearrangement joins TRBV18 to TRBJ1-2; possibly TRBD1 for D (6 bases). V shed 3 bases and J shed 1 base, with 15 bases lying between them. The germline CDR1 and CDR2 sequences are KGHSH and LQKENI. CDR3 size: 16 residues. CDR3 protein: CASSPGQPIHNYGYTF. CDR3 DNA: TGTGCCAGCTCACCCGGACAGCCAATTCATAACTATGGCTACACCTTC.

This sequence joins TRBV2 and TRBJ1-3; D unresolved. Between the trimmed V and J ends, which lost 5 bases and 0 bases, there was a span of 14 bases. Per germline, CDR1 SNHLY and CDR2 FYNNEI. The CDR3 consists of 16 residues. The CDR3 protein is CASSSSDSFSGNTIYF. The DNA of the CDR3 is TGTGCCAGCAGTTCATCTGACTCGTTCTCTGGAAACACCATATATTTT. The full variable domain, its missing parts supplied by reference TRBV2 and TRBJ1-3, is EPEVTQTPSHQVTQMGQEVILRCVPISNHLYFYWYRQILGQKVEFLVSFYNNEISEKSEIFDDQFSVERPDGSNFTLKIRSTKLEDSAMYFCASSSSDSFSGNTIYFGEGSWLTVV.

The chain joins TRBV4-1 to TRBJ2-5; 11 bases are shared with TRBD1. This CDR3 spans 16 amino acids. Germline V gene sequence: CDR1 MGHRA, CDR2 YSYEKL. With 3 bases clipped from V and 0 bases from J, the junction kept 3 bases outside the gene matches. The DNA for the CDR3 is TGCGCCAGCAGCCAGGGGGACAGGGGGTACCAAGAGACCCAGTACTTC. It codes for CASSQGDRGYQETQYF.

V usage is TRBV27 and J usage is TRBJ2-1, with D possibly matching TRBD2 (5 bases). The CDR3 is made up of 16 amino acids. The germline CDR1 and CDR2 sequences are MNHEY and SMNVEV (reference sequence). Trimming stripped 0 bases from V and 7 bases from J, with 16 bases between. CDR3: CASSLSDLSDGNEQFF. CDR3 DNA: TGTGCCAGCAGTTTATCGGACTTAAGTGATGGGAATGAGCAGTTCTTC.

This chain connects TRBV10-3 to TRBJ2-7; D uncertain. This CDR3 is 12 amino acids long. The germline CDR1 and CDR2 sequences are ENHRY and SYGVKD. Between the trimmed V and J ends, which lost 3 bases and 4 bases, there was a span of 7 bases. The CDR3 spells CAISDRRYEQYF. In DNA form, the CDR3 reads TGTGCCATCAGTGATCGTAGGTACGAGCAGTACTTC.

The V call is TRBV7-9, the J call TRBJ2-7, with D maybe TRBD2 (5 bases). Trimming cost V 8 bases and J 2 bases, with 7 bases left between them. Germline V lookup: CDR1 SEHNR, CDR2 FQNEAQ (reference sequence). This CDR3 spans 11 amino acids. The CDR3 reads CASRGAYEQYF. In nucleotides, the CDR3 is TGTGCCAGCCGGGGTGCCTACGAGCAGTACTTC.

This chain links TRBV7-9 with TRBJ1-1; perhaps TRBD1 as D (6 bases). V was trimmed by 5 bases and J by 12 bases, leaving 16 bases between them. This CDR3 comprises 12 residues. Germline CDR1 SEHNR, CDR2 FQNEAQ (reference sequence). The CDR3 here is CASSNLQGATFF. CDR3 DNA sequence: TGTGCCAGCAGCAACCTACAGGGCGCGACTTTCTTT.